This T cell receptor (beta chain) is from a study of cytomegalovirus exposure and HLA in healthy donors. Study results and caveats: Upon later analysis, TCR association rates were observed to vary by HLA locus, being highest for DRB1 and lowest for HLA-C.

Regarding this clone: Its specificity is unknown.

PCR involved 60 Vbeta and 13 Jbeta primers. Libraries were prepared by immunoSEQ multiplex PCR; TCRdb keeps only in-frame clonotypes and omits some of them. Among 75,000 to 100,000 clones listed, around 81% were seen once. This CDR3 has 13 residues. CDR1 SEHNR and CDR2 FQNEAQ come from the germline V gene (reference sequence). Trimming at V came to 5 bases and at J to 5 bases, leaving 2 bases not matched to a gene. The source material was PBMCs. The chain has TRBV7-9 and TRBJ2-1, with 8 bases aligning to TRBD2. The receptor's source is a man aged 35 to 55 in good health and CMV-seropositive. The CDR3 protein is CASSLLADNEQFF. The CDR3 bases are TGTGCCAGCAGCCTACTAGCGGACAATGAGCAGTTCTTC.